This entry lists 14 T cell receptor beta chains sequenced from one sample in a study of T cell changes during pregnancy in multiple sclerosis. Using immunoSEQ multiplex PCR, the repertoire was profiled, and TCRdb retains in-frame clones only, with some absent. In the table there are some 54,000 clones, just over 90% of which are singletons. The input for sequencing was peripheral blood, taken after pregnancy. The receptor set was obtained from a female donor with multiple sclerosis, enrolled in a pregnancy study.

The rearrangement joins TRBV7-9 to TRBJ2-5; D is unclear. CDR1 and CDR2 (germline): SEHNR, FQNEAQ (reference sequence). This CDR3 spans 11 amino acids. V gave up 1 base and J gave up 13 bases, with 10 bases separating them. CDR3 sequence reads: CASSLVAERYF. Here the CDR3 DNA reads TGTGCCAGCAGCTTAGTAGCCGAGCGGTACTTC.

V usage is TRBV5-4 and J usage is TRBJ1-4, with 9 bases matching TRBD1. V dropped 4 bases and J dropped 7; count of bases not matched to a gene: 5. Per germline, CDR1 SGHNT and CDR2 YYREEE (reference sequence). The CDR3 spans 14 residues. The CDR3 nucleotides are TGTGCCAGCAGCCGGGACAGGGCGACTGAAAAACTGTTTTTT. Its translation is CASSRDRATEKLFF.

The chain combines TRBV15 with TRBJ2-7, with TRBD2 as a possible D gene (5 bases). Trimming left V 8 bases short and J 2 bases short, with 13 bases between. Germline loops: CDR1 LNHNV, CDR2 YYDKDF (reference sequence). The CDR3 runs to 13 residues. CDR3: CATAAASTYEQYF. The CDR3 DNA is TGTGCCACCGCAGCGGCCAGTACCTACGAGCAGTACTTC.

The rearrangement links TRBV10-3 to TRBJ1-2; 7 nucleotides agree with TRBD1. The germline CDR1 and CDR2 sequences are ENHRY and SYGVKD. The V segment lost 5 bases and the J segment 4 bases; nucleotides outside the gene matches: 7. The CDR3 totals 14 residues. The CDR3 region has the DNA TGTGCCATCAGTAACCCGGACAGGTTCTATGGCTACACCTTC. Translating it yields CAISNPDRFYGYTF.

The gene calls are TRBV4-3 and TRBJ2-2; perhaps TRBD1 as D (5 bases). The CDR3 runs to 15 residues. The germline V gene has CDR1 LGHNA and CDR2 YSLEER. Trimming took 3 bases from V and 8 from J, leaving 16 bases between them. DNA for the CDR3: TGCGCCAGCAGCCAGTTAGCAGGGTGGGGAGGGGAGCTGTTTTTT. Amino acids: CASSQLAGWGGELFF.

The rearrangement uses TRBV9 and TRBJ2-1; D may be TRBD2 (6 bases). Germline V gene lookup returns CDR1 SGDLS and CDR2 YYNGEE. This CDR3 is 14 amino acids long. V was clipped by 4 bases and J by 3 bases, with 11 bases between them. Here the CDR3 reads CASSHRDFYNEQFF. The CDR3 nucleotides read TGTGCCAGCAGCCACCGGGACTTCTACAATGAGCAGTTCTTC.

This rearrangement joins TRBV11-2 to TRBJ2-7; 9 positions match TRBD2. This CDR3 is 15 amino acids long. J gave up 2 bases and V 2 bases, and 4 bases lay outside the gene matches. In germline, CDR1 is SGHAT, CDR2 FQNNGV. The CDR3 nucleotides read TGTGCCAGCAGCTTATCGGCTAGCGGGACCTACGAGCAGTACTTC. Amino acids: CASSLSASGTYEQYF.

The rearrangement uses TRBV6-4 and TRBJ2-7; TRBD2 agrees at 7 bases. The J segment lost 7 bases and the V segment lost 6 bases, leaving 12 bases of the junction unmatched. CDR3 length: 14 amino acids. Germline lookup yields CDR1 MRHNA and CDR2 SNTAGT. The CDR3 here is CASSNSGTLGEQYF. CDR3 in DNA: TGTGCCAGCAGCAACAGCGGGACTCTAGGAGAGCAGTACTTC.

The chain combines TRBV5-1 with TRBJ2-5; perhaps TRBD1 as D (7 bases). Trimming took 0 bases from V and 5 from J, leaving 14 bases between them. Germline CDR1 and CDR2: SGHRS and YFSETQ. CDR3 length equals 15 residues. CDR3 DNA sequence: TGCGCCAGCAGCTTGGGAGGAGGGGGCCAGGAGACCCAGTACTTC. This codes for CASSLGGGGQETQYF.

This clone was seen just once. This chain uses TRBV28 with TRBJ1-4; 8 bases fit TRBD1. With V trimmed by 11 bases and J by 8 bases, 10 bases remained unmatched. The germline V gene has CDR1 MDHEN and CDR2 SYDVKM. The CDR3 is made up of 13 amino acids. The CDR3: CAGGTGRGEKLFF. The CDR3, as DNA: TGTGCCGGAGGGACAGGACGGGGAGAAAAACTGTTTTTT.

The V call is TRBV7-9, the J call TRBJ1-4, with a weak D call TRBD1 (6 bases). Trimming pared 4 bases from V and 7 bases from J, leaving 16 bases between. Germline V gene sequence: CDR1 SEHNR, CDR2 FQNEAQ (reference sequence). The CDR3 covers 15 residues. The CDR3 DNA reads as TGTGCCAGCAGCTCTAGTGCGGGGGGCGGTGAAAAACTGTTTTTT. Its translation is CASSSSAGGGEKLFF.

The chain links TRBV4-3 to TRBJ2-2; D not certain. V lost 0 bases to trimming and J lost 6 bases, with 8 bases between them. CDR3 length equals 14 residues. Looked up from germline, CDR1 is LGHNA and CDR2 is YSLEER. The CDR3 DNA sequence: TGCGCCAGCAGCCAAGATATCCCTGCCGGGGAGCTGTTTTTT. It encodes CASSQDIPAGELFF.

This rearrangement joins TRBV18 to TRBJ1-1; D remains ambiguous. The germline V gene encodes CDR1 KGHSH and CDR2 LQKENI. Trimming pared 1 base from V and 2 bases from J, leaving 11 bases between. This CDR3 spans 15 amino acids. CDR3 in amino acids: CASSPLSGTNTEAFF. CDR3 coding DNA: TGTGCCAGCTCACCACTCTCAGGAACAAACACTGAAGCTTTCTTT. The variable domain in full, completed from reference TRBV18 and TRBJ1-1, reads NAGVMQNPRHLVRRRGQEARLRCSPMKGHSHVYWYRQLPEEGLKFMVYLQKENIIDESGMPKERFSAEFPKEGPSILRIQQVVRGDSAAYFCASSPLSGTNTEAFFGQGTRLTVV.

The chain employs TRBV7-9 and TRBJ2-7, with a weak D call TRBD2 (6 bases). V gave up 4 bases and J gave up 6 bases, with 19 bases separating them. CDR1 is SEHNR, CDR2 FQNEAQ, per germline (reference sequence). There are 15 residues in the CDR3. The CDR3 DNA follows: TGTGCCAGCAGCTCCCGAGCGGAGGGAGTGGGCGAGCAGTACTTC. Translating it yields CASSSRAEGVGEQYF.